This TCR beta chain was captured by sequencing in a study of shared clonotypes between healthy human individuals. On the study more broadly: Donor composition was a couple of women and a few men, aged 18 to 49. Per donor, CD8 memory used one plate, CD8 naive used two, CD4 memory used three and CD4 naive used three.

CD45RO-negative CD8 cells positively selected for CCR7 made up the naive population, which excluded terminally differentiated effector memory CD45RA+ cells. Original analysis: In the immunoSEQ data, sequences were junction-only and lacked quality scores, so filtering differed. This table comes from immunoSEQ multiplex PCR, and its TCRdb copy is limited to in-frame clones, with some not included. The DNA was the basis for D and trimming; V, J and clone size are from that table. The sample yields hundreds of thousands of clones, approximately 96% seen once. Concerning this clone: The antigen is undetermined.

The study, taken as a whole, reports: Compared with clonotypes that all four donors shared, non-shared clonotypes had lower generation probabilities.

The sequenced material came from naive CD8+ T cells sorted from blood. The TCR was taken from a woman in her 30s in good health.

This CDR3 reads CASSLSGSLAGPEQYF. DNA of the CDR3: TGTGCCAGCAGCTTAAGCGGGTCCCTAGCGGGACCTGAGCAGTACTTC. The chain is built from TRBV7-9 and TRBJ2-7; 9 bases line up with TRBD2. The CDR3 runs 16 residues. Looked up from germline, CDR1 is SEHNR and CDR2 is FQNEAQ (reference sequence). V trimming: 2 bases; J trimming: 7 bases; junction bases outside the gene matches: 12.